This entry describes one T cell receptor (beta chain). This clonotype was seen ten or more times. The specificity of this receptor is unknown. The record has no base qualities; no much larger clone is one base away. This specimen comes from a study of T cells in Graves' hyperthyroidism and ophthalmopathy (dated 2019 in TCRdb). A note on the overall study: Peripheral blood was sampled at the time of initial diagnosis, prior to any treatment. To identify TCR V-J signatures that set the groups apart, the researchers used a discovery cohort of 100 patients, made up of 40 to 45 with Graves' ophthalmopathy and some 58 with stable Graves' hyperthyroidism. Prospective prediction of ophthalmopathy was tested in an independent validation cohort consisting of some 18 hyperthyroidism patients and 15 to 17 patients who later progressed to ophthalmopathy. The approximately 98 discovery patients were randomly divided into training and test sets at a 7:3 ratio. The study also compared thyroid tissue and blood T-cell repertoires from more than 5 Graves' hyperthyroidism patients. After blood sampling, hyperthyroidism patients were treated with methimazole at a starting dose of 30 mg daily, and ophthalmopathy patients were treated with high-dose intravenous methylprednisolone. TCR Vbeta CDR3 sequencing of 135 peripheral blood samples (roughly 43 ophthalmopathy, some 75 hyperthyroidism and about 17 progressor patients) is reported in the paper.

V has 7 bases trimmed and J has 2 bases trimmed; junction bases matching no gene number 8. CDR1 MDHEN and CDR2 SYDVKM are derived from the germline V gene. Counted from cysteine to phenylalanine, this CDR3 has 15 amino acids. The retained sequence is limited to the CDR3, 45 bases, with the frame set at the first base. Stable Graves' hyperthyroidism was defined as the absence of progression to ophthalmopathy over 18 months of follow-up. Hyperthyroidism patients were newly diagnosed, had a disease duration of under 2 months, and were aged 18 to 65 years. Patients with uncontrolled infections, other autoimmune diseases, pregnancy or lactation were excluded. Clinical symptoms, serum thyroxine and TRAb, thyroid ultrasound, and orbital computed tomography formed the basis for the diagnoses. PBMCs were separated from 10 ml of fresh peripheral blood using Ficoll-Paque density gradient centrifugation. Total RNA was extracted with Trizol reagent, and quality was checked on an Agilent 2100 Bioanalyzer.

Beyond this particular receptor, the publication reports: A 13 V-J signature model separated ophthalmopathy from stable hyperthyroidism, with around 88% sensitivity and roughly 81% specificity in cross-validation and 80%/75% in testing. In validation, the model predicted progression to ophthalmopathy with 55% to 71% sensitivity and around 72% specificity, a median of 6.5 months before onset. No statistical method was used to fix the sample size in advance, and group allocation was not hidden from the investigators. Most expanded thyroid clonotypes (frequency above 0.001) were also detected in blood, suggesting blood repertoires may reflect thyroid immune responses.

Amplification of TCR beta CDR3 regions was carried out from RNA transcripts. The first round of RT-PCR for the TCR CDR3 was performed with the HTBI primer set and the Qiagen OneStep RT-PCR kit. The libraries were constructed in a second round of multiplex PCR and then size-selected and purified. The libraries were sequenced on an Illumina HiSeq2000 using paired-end 100 bp reads. Regarding the original processing steps: Raw data were processed with SOAPnuke, discarding reads with adapters, uncalled bases, mean Phred below 15, or no exact constant-primer or identifier match. COPE v1.2.5 was used to merge high-quality paired reads, and clonotypes were defined as unique nucleotide sequences. Clonotypes were aligned to IMGT TRBV, TRBD and TRBJ reference segments using MiTCR v1.1. Only V-J combinations with frequency above 0.0001, covering about 99% of repertoires, were analysed. The TCS score was defined as F50 (clonal expansion) divided by E x V (chaos), with BLOSUM62-based TCRdist calculated between CDR3 peptides within each V-J. Welch's t-statistics and random forest reduced several hundred V-J features to roughly 13, which were used in a naive Bayes classifier (R e1071). In-frame beta chains were kept once TCRdb had trimmed the public reads at Q25 with fastp and called clones with MiXCR. Each record represents a unique CDR3 protein, reported with the most common genes and DNA among its rows. Here the V and J calls rest on TCRdb's processing, not on the authors' analysis. The sample table holds about 340,000 distinct CDR3 sequences, of which roughly 21% were seen once. Around 48% of the sample lies in the top ten.

This chain joins TRBV28 to TRBJ1-5; 7 bases in between match TRBD1. Input material: blood. The receptor was isolated from a woman aged 50 to 65 with Graves' hyperthyroidism. The nucleotides read TGTGCCAGCAACGACAGGGAGACGGGCAATCAGCCCCAGCATTTT. This yields the protein CASNDRETGNQPQHF.